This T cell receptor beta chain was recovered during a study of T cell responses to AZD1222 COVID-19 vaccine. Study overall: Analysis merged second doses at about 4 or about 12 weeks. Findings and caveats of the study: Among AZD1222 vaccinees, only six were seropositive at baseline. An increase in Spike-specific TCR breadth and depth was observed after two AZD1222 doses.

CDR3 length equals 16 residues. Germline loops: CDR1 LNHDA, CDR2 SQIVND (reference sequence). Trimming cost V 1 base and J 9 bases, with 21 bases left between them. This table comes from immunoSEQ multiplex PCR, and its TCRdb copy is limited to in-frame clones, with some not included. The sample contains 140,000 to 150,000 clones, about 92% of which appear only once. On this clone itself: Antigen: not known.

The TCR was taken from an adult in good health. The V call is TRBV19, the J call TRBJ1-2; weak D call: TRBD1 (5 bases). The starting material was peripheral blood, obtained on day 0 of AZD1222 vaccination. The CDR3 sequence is CASSIGSAGGIGSYTF. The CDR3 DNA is TGTGCCAGTAGTATAGGAAGTGCCGGGGGTATAGGAAGCTACACCTTC.